This is a list of T cell receptor beta chains from one sample in a study of CD8 T cells in ankylosing spondylitis. TCRdb called the 5' RACE reads again in MiXCR, with one record for every CDR3 protein. This sample yields 7,500 or so distinct CDR3 sequences, of which over 7.5% are seen a single time; 23% belongs to the top ten. Sequencing was done on a sample of blood, either unsorted or a sorted T cell fraction (not recorded which). The receptors stem from a male donor with ankylosing spondylitis or in good health (not recorded which). Each CDR3 is given with its conserved first and last residue. D genes are given only for firm matches. Some rows mark clone size as missing; the rest say once, few, many or name a class of expanded clone.

d_call: TRBD2
j_call: TRBJ2-2
clone_size: NA
v_call: TRBV9
cdr3_nt: TGTGCCAGCAGCGTAGCCCAGCGGGATTTCACCGGGGAGCTGTTTTTT
cdr3_aa: CASSVAQRDFTGELFF

d_call: NA
j_call: TRBJ2-3
clone_size: medium-sized
v_call: TRBV9
cdr3_nt: TGTGCCAGCAGCGTAGCTGGCTCTTGGGATACGCAGTATTTT
cdr3_aa: CASSVAGSWDTQYF

d_call: NA
j_call: TRBJ1-5
clone_size: many
v_call: TRBV9
cdr3_nt: TGTGCCAGCAGCGTAGGTGCCGATAGCAATCAGCCCCAGCATTTT
cdr3_aa: CASSVGADSNQPQHF

d_call: TRBD1
j_call: TRBJ2-1
clone_size: medium-sized
v_call: TRBV9
cdr3_nt: TGTGCCAGCAGCGTAGGGACAGGGTACAATGAGCAGTTCTTC
cdr3_aa: CASSVGTGYNEQFF

d_call: TRBD2
j_call: TRBJ2-3
clone_size: large
v_call: TRBV9
cdr3_nt: TGTGCCAGCAGCCCGGGACTAGCGGGAGCGCTAGATACGCAGTATTTT
cdr3_aa: CASSPGLAGALDTQYF

d_call: TRBD2
j_call: TRBJ2-3
clone_size: few
v_call: TRBV9
cdr3_nt: TGTGCCAGCAGCCCCACCGCTCGGCTAGCGGGCCGGGATACGCAGTATTTT
cdr3_aa: CASSPTARLAGRDTQYF

d_call: TRBD1
j_call: TRBJ2-1
clone_size: many
v_call: TRBV9
cdr3_nt: TGTGCCAGCAGCGGAGGGACAGACTACAATGAGCAGTTCTTC
cdr3_aa: CASSGGTDYNEQFF

d_call: NA
j_call: TRBJ2-1
clone_size: many
v_call: TRBV9
cdr3_nt: TGTGCCAGCAGCGTCTCTACGGGCGGGGCCCGCAATGAGCAGTTCTTC
cdr3_aa: CASSVSTGGARNEQFF

d_call: NA
j_call: TRBJ2-1
clone_size: medium-sized
v_call: TRBV9
cdr3_nt: TGTGCCAGCAGCGTCAGGCGGGAGGGGTGGGGACAGGGGTCGGGTGAGCAGTTCTTC
cdr3_aa: CASSVRREGWGQGSGEQFF

d_call: NA
j_call: TRBJ2-5
clone_size: many
v_call: TRBV9
cdr3_nt: TGTGCCAGCAGTCCTCCCTCAGAGACCCAGTACTTC
cdr3_aa: CASSPPSETQYF

d_call: NA
j_call: TRBJ2-3
clone_size: few
v_call: TRBV9
cdr3_nt: TGTGCCAGCACGCCCCCCGGGGGGCTAAGCACAGATACGCAGTATTTT
cdr3_aa: CASTPPGGLSTDTQYF

d_call: NA
j_call: TRBJ1-1
clone_size: medium-sized
v_call: TRBV7-7
cdr3_nt: TGTGCCAGCAGCTTAGCCCCCTCGACTTACACTGAAGCTTTCTTT
cdr3_aa: CASSLAPSTYTEAFF

d_call: TRBD2
j_call: TRBJ2-1
clone_size: many
v_call: TRBV9
cdr3_nt: TGTGCCAGCAGACCGGGACTAGCGGGGGGTGGACAGTTCTTC
cdr3_aa: CASRPGLAGGGQFF

d_call: NA
j_call: TRBJ2-3
clone_size: medium-sized
v_call: TRBV9
cdr3_nt: TGTGCCAGCAGCGTACAGGGGACGAGCACAGATACGCAGTATTTT
cdr3_aa: CASSVQGTSTDTQYF

d_call: NA
j_call: TRBJ2-3
clone_size: medium-sized
v_call: TRBV9
cdr3_nt: TGTGCCAGCAGCCATCCTCTACCGGGACTCCACAATAGCCCTCCAGATACGCAGTATTTT
cdr3_aa: CASSHPLPGLHNSPPDTQYF

d_call: NA
j_call: TRBJ2-3
clone_size: many
v_call: TRBV9
cdr3_nt: TGTGCCAGCAGCTTACAGGGTGGCGGCACAGATACGCAGTATTTT
cdr3_aa: CASSLQGGGTDTQYF

d_call: NA
j_call: TRBJ1-3
clone_size: many
v_call: TRBV30
cdr3_nt: TGTGCCTGGAGCCGGGACTCAGGCTCTGGAAACACCATATATTTT
cdr3_aa: CAWSRDSGSGNTIYF